Below are 32 T cell receptor beta chains sequenced from a single sample in a study of control samples from healthy donors and cancer patients (dated by TCRdb to the early 2020s). Libraries were made using the immunoSEQ multiplex PCR assay. TCRdb took this table from immuneACCESS and kept in-frame rearrangements with V and J called. Such tables lack part of the clones; where checked against another copy, unresolved V genes explain under half of the gap, and the rest is unexplained. The sample data list 75,000 to 80,000 clones, and 89% of these were observed just once. Over 9% of the sample lies in the top ten. The sequenced sample was PBMCs. The receptors were sampled from a woman aged 45-59 years with colorectal cancer.

V is TRBV27 and J is TRBJ2-3, with D possibly being TRBD2 (5 bases). Trimming cost V 5 bases and J 8 bases, with 17 bases left between them. The CDR3 is 14 residues long. The germline V gene encodes CDR1 MNHEY and CDR2 SMNVEV (reference sequence). The CDR3 here is CASSLSLDTPTQYF. CDR3 coding DNA: TGTGCCAGCAGTCTCTCACTAGACACCCCTACGCAGTATTTT.

The chain has TRBV7-2 and TRBJ1-2; possibly TRBD1 for D (6 bases). The CDR3 totals 14 residues. Germline V gene data show CDR1 as SGHTA and CDR2 as FQGNSA. Trimming removed 2 bases at V and 6 bases at J, with 13 bases between. CDR3 nucleotide sequence: TGTGCCAGCAGCTTATCCGGGGGGCAAGATGGCTACACCTTC. Translating gives CASSLSGGQDGYTF.

This clone turned up a few times. This CDR3 reads CASSTLGEQYV. CDR3 nucleotide sequence: TGTGCCAGCAGTACCCTTGGCGAGCAGTACGTC. The chain has TRBV28 and TRBJ2-7; D ambiguous. This CDR3 has 11 amino acids. V was clipped by 5 bases and J by 6 bases, with 8 bases between them. Germline V gene data show CDR1 as MDHEN and CDR2 as SYDVKM.

V gene TRBV5-1 combines with J gene TRBJ2-1, with D unresolved. V lost 2 bases and J lost 0, with 15 bases in between. The CDR3 extends over 17 amino acids. Germline lookup yields CDR1 SGHRS and CDR2 YFSETQ. CDR3 amino acids: CASSFISGQSSYNEQFF. The CDR3 nucleotides are TGCGCCAGCAGCTTCATTAGTGGCCAAAGCTCCTACAATGAGCAGTTCTTC.

This clone was observed a single time. The chain recombines TRBV7-2 with TRBJ2-3; perhaps TRBD1 as D (6 bases). Trimming shortened V by 2 bases and J by 3 bases, and 9 bases separated the two germline ends. CDR1 is SGHTA and CDR2 is FQGNSA in the germline V gene. This CDR3 contains 14 residues. The CDR3 here is CASSLWQGTDTQYF. The CDR3 DNA reads as TGTGCCAGCAGCTTATGGCAGGGGACAGATACGCAGTATTTT.

This clone was found once. The chain combines TRBV7-2 with TRBJ2-2; D is undetermined. With 5 bases removed from V and 8 bases from J, the gap between germline ends came to 18 bases. The CDR3 extends over 15 amino acids. CDR1 and CDR2 (germline): SGHTA, FQGNSA. The CDR3 DNA reads TGTGCCAGCAGCGTAGGTACTAACCCGACGGGGGAGCTGTTTTTT. Its translation is CASSVGTNPTGELFF. The full variable domain, with the rest looked up from reference TRBV7-2 and TRBJ2-2, is GAGVSQSPSNKVTEKGKDVELRCDPISGHTALYWYRQSLGQGLEFLIYFQGNSAPDKSGLPSDRFSAERTGGSVSTLTIQRTQQEDSAVYLCASSVGTNPTGELFFGEGSRLTVL.

This chain uses TRBV5-1 with TRBJ1-2; D not certain. The ends were cut back, 1 base at V and 8 bases at J, with 12 bases in the middle. The V gene's germline CDR1 is SGHRS and CDR2 YFSETQ. CDR3 length: 13 amino acids. Written as DNA, the CDR3 is TGCGCCAGCAGCTTGACGAGGGAGCGGGGCTACACCTTC. It is translated as CASSLTRERGYTF.

This clone was detected only once. The rearrangement links TRBV19 to TRBJ2-1, with unresolved D. V dropped 5 bases and J dropped 9 bases, with 8 bases sitting between them. The CDR3 loop spans 11 amino acids. Germline CDR1 LNHDA, CDR2 SQIVND (reference sequence). The CDR3 coding sequence is TGTGCCAGTAGTGCGAGAGGTGAGCAGTTCTTC. Translating gives CASSARGEQFF.

The J gene is TRBJ2-5, the V gene TRBV29-1; perhaps TRBD2 as D (5 bases). This CDR3 region has 13 residues. V was shortened by 4 bases and J by 5 bases, with 14 bases between the two germline ends. The germline V gene has CDR1 SQVTM and CDR2 ANQGSEA. In DNA, the CDR3 is TGCAGCGTTGTTGTCCGAGGGTCGGAGACCCAGTACTTC. It codes for CSVVVRGSETQYF.

For the CDR3, the DNA is TGTGCCAGCAGCGTAGCTCTGGGACAGGCGTACAATGAGCAGTTCTTC. This gives the protein CASSVALGQAYNEQFF. The chain has TRBV9 and TRBJ2-1, with TRBD1 matching over 8 bases. V dropped 0 bases and J dropped 4; count of bases not matched to a gene: 6. Per germline, CDR1 SGDLS and CDR2 YYNGEE. CDR3 length equals 16 residues.

V gene TRBV5-1 combines with J gene TRBJ2-5; TRBD1 or TRBD2 may be the D gene (7 bases each). The CDR3 consists of 15 residues. Germline CDR1 SGHRS, CDR2 YFSETQ. Trimming took off 1 base at V and 7 bases at J, with 17 bases between the two ends. CDR3: CASSLSGGGSGTQYF. CDR3 sequence (DNA): TGCGCCAGCAGCTTGTCAGGGGGAGGGTCAGGGACCCAGTACTTC.

V and J are TRBV7-8 and TRBJ1-3; no clear D. The V gene lost 0 bases and the J gene lost 4 bases, with 7 bases spanning the gap. The germline V gene encodes CDR1 SGHVS and CDR2 FQNEAQ. This CDR3 spans 14 amino acids. The CDR3 protein is CASSLALGGNTIYF. In nucleotides, the CDR3 is TGTGCCAGCAGCTTAGCTCTGGGGGGAAACACCATATATTTT.

The chain has TRBV12-3 or TRBV12-4 and TRBJ1-2, with 8 bases aligning to TRBD1. Trimming removed 3 bases from V and 3 bases from J; junction bases left unmatched: 0. The CDR3 totals 13 residues. CDR3 in amino acids: CASSLGQDYGYTF. In nucleotides, the CDR3 is TGTGCCAGCAGTTTGGGACAGGACTATGGCTACACCTTC.

In the case of this clone: The identical CDR3 is also encoded by other nucleotide sequences in the sample. This chain connects TRBV2 to TRBJ2-1; the D is unclear. The CDR3 extends over 13 amino acids. Germline V gene data show CDR1 as SNHLY and CDR2 as FYNNEI. V dropped 7 bases and J dropped 4 bases, with 11 bases sitting between them. The CDR3: CASKGRIYNEQFF. The CDR3 DNA reads TGTGCCAGCAAAGGACGGATTTACAATGAGCAGTTCTTC.

In DNA form, the CDR3 reads TGTGCCAGCAGCCCGATGTGGCCGAACACTGAAGCTTTCTTT. Amino acids: CASSPMWPNTEAFF. The chain joins TRBV7-2 to TRBJ1-1; D uncertain. V was cut by 5 bases and J by 1 base, with 11 bases left in between. This CDR3 is built from 14 residues. CDR1 is SGHTA and CDR2 is FQGNSA in the germline V gene.

This clone has just a few counts. This rearrangement joins TRBV24-1 to TRBJ2-5; D is uncertain. The CDR3 has 13 residues. The V gene lost 2 bases and the J gene lost 1 base, with 4 bases spanning the gap. The germline V gene encodes CDR1 KGHDR and CDR2 SFDVKD. The CDR3 here is CATSDWSQETQYF. CDR3 DNA: TGTGCCACCAGTGATTGGTCCCAAGAGACCCAGTACTTC.

The chain couples TRBV6-9 to TRBJ1-4; D is uncertain. The CDR3 length is 18 residues. Germline V gene lookup returns CDR1 MNHGY and CDR2 SVAAGI. V was cut by 2 bases and J by 3 bases, with 19 bases left in between. CDR3: CASSYHHRDLVSNEKLFF. Written as DNA, the CDR3 is TGTGCCAGCAGTTATCACCACCGGGATTTGGTATCTAATGAAAAACTGTTTTTT.

J is TRBJ2-1 and V is TRBV12-5; 15 positions agree with TRBD2. The V gene end was trimmed by 5 bases and the J gene end by 8 bases; junction bases not matched to a gene: 10. The CDR3 totals 17 residues. The V gene's germline CDR1 is LGHNT and CDR2 FRNRAP. CDR3 amino acids: CASGRGSRTSGGDEQFF. The CDR3 DNA follows: TGTGCTAGTGGTCGGGGCTCGAGGACTAGCGGGGGGGATGAGCAGTTCTTC.

The chain carries TRBV9 and TRBJ1-5; D not certain. Germline CDR1 reads SGDLS; CDR2 reads YYNGEE. The CDR3 loop spans 13 amino acids. V dropped 0 bases and J dropped 5 bases, with 6 bases sitting between them. The CDR3: CASSVDGDQPQHF. The CDR3 DNA follows: TGTGCCAGCAGCGTAGACGGTGATCAGCCCCAGCATTTT. Supplemented by reference TRBV9 and TRBJ1-5, the full variable domain reads DSGVTQTPKHLITATGQRVTLRCSPRSGDLSVYWYQQSLDQGLQFLIQYYNGEERAKGNILERFSAQQFPDLHSELNLSSLELGDSALYFCASSVDGDQPQHFGDGTRLSIL.

V usage is TRBV6-5 and J usage is TRBJ2-5; D might be TRBD2 (7 bases). Germline lookup yields CDR1 MNHEY and CDR2 SVGAGI. The CDR3 has 14 amino acids. V gave up 7 bases and J gave up 1 base, with 13 bases separating them. The CDR3 protein is CASTEGGAQETQYF. The CDR3 bases are TGTGCCAGCACCGAGGGGGGGGCCCAAGAGACCCAGTACTTC.

This sequence joins TRBV15 and TRBJ2-5; D call uncertain. The CDR3 spans 12 residues. The germline V gene has CDR1 LNHNV and CDR2 YYDKDF (reference sequence). V lost 0 bases and J 6 bases, leaving 5 bases between the germline ends. The CDR3, as DNA: TGTGCCACCAGCAGAGATGGAAAGACCCAGTACTTC. Translating it yields CATSRDGKTQYF.

The CDR3 region has the DNA TGTGCCAGCAGTGAAGCAGGGGGTAGCTACACCTTC. Amino acids: CASSEAGGSYTF. The chain carries TRBV6-1 and TRBJ1-2, with D perhaps matching TRBD1 (6 bases). V lost 0 bases, J lost 9 bases, and 8 bases lay in between. CDR1 is MNHNS, CDR2 SASEGT, per germline. The CDR3 is 12 amino acids.

The chain joins TRBV6-5 to TRBJ2-3; 10 bases match TRBD2. With V trimmed by 7 bases and J by 4 bases, 8 bases remained unmatched. Per germline, CDR1 MNHEY and CDR2 SVGAGI. This CDR3 has 15 residues. As DNA, the CDR3 is TGTGCCAGCAAACAAGCGGGGGGGCCCCCAGATACGCAGTATTTT. Protein sequence: CASKQAGGPPDTQYF.

The chain has TRBV28 and TRBJ2-3; 9 nucleotides line up with TRBD2. The CDR3 is made up of 16 amino acids. The V segment lost 2 bases and the J segment 2 bases; nucleotides outside the gene matches: 5. The V gene's germline CDR1 is MDHEN and CDR2 SYDVKM. The DNA of the CDR3 is TGTGCCAGCAGTTTAGCGGGGGGGCTGGTCACAGATACGCAGTATTTT. Its protein product is CASSLAGGLVTDTQYF.

J is TRBJ2-3 and V is TRBV7-9; 7 positions agree with TRBD1. The CDR3 sequence is 13 residues long. CDR1 SEHNR and CDR2 FQNEAQ come from the germline V gene (reference sequence). V shed 6 bases, J shed 2 bases, and the junction held 2 bases outside the gene matches. The CDR3 is CASRQGTTDTQYF. In DNA form, the CDR3 reads TGTGCCAGCAGACAGGGGACCACAGATACGCAGTATTTT. The full variable domain, with the rest looked up from reference TRBV7-9 and TRBJ2-3, is DTGVSQNPRHKITKRGQNVTFRCDPISEHNRLYWYRQTLGQGPEFLTYFQNEAQLEKSRLLSDRFSAERPKGSFSTLEIQRTEQGDSAMYLCASRQGTTDTQYFGPGTRLTVL.

The chain carries TRBV6-5 and TRBJ1-5, with D possibly being TRBD1 (5 bases). The germline V gene encodes CDR1 MNHEY and CDR2 SVGAGI. Trimming cost V 6 bases and J 5 bases, with 14 bases left between them. The CDR3 extends over 14 amino acids. CDR3 DNA: TGTGCCAGCAGGAAAGGACAATTTCATCAGCCCCAGCATTTT. Translating it yields CASRKGQFHQPQHF.

The chain joins TRBV6-2 or TRBV6-3 to TRBJ2-3, with 8 bases matching TRBD2. Germline V gene data show CDR1 as MNHEY and CDR2 as SVGEGT. J lost 5 bases, V lost 6 bases, and 10 bases had no gene match. The CDR3 totals 15 residues. CDR3 protein: CASSPGTRMRDTQYF. In DNA form, the CDR3 reads TGTGCCAGCAGCCCCGGGACTAGGATGAGAGATACGCAGTATTTT.

This clone was seen once. This sequence joins TRBV6-5 and TRBJ2-5; D is undetermined. Germline V gene data show CDR1 as MNHEY and CDR2 as SVGAGI. V dropped 0 bases and J dropped 4 bases, with 15 bases sitting between them. This CDR3 is 16 amino acids long. CDR3 sequence (DNA): TGTGCCAGCAGTTACTCAAAGGGTTTAGGGTTAGAGACCCAGTACTTC. This encodes CASSYSKGLGLETQYF.

J is TRBJ2-3 and V is TRBV7-3, with D unclear. V was shortened by 5 bases and J by 4 bases, with 16 bases between the two germline ends. The CDR3 has 15 amino acids. CDR1 SGHTA and CDR2 FQGTGA come from the germline V gene. Written as DNA, the CDR3 is TGTGCCAGCAGCCTCGGGCCCAGCACCGCAGATACGCAGTATTTT. It is translated as CASSLGPSTADTQYF.

The CDR3 sequence: CASSLGQYYGYTF. The CDR3 DNA reads TGTGCCAGCAGCCTAGGACAGTACTATGGCTACACCTTC. The J gene is TRBJ1-2, the V gene TRBV27, with D possibly being TRBD1 (6 bases). Trimming stripped 6 bases from V and 3 bases from J, with 11 bases between. CDR3 length equals 13 residues. Germline loops: CDR1 MNHEY, CDR2 SMNVEV (reference sequence).

The chain links TRBV19 to TRBJ1-5, with 9 bases lining up with TRBD1. The CDR3 has 15 residues. Per germline, CDR1 LNHDA and CDR2 SQIVND (reference sequence). The V gene end was trimmed by 4 bases and the J gene end by 7 bases; junction bases not matched to a gene: 8. CDR3 protein: CASSTGRTGEQPQHF. CDR3 nucleotide sequence: TGTGCCAGTAGTACGGGAAGGACAGGGGAACAGCCCCAGCATTTT.

The chain links TRBV5-4 to TRBJ2-5; D tentatively reads TRBD1 or TRBD2 (5 bases each). The germline gives CDR1 SGHNT, CDR2 YYREEE (reference sequence). Trimming took 4 bases from V and 3 from J, leaving 19 bases between them. This CDR3 has 16 amino acids. The CDR3 nucleotides are TGTGCCAGCAGCCCCCCCGGGGCCCCCCGAGAAGAGACCCAGTACTTC. The encoded protein is CASSPPGAPREETQYF.